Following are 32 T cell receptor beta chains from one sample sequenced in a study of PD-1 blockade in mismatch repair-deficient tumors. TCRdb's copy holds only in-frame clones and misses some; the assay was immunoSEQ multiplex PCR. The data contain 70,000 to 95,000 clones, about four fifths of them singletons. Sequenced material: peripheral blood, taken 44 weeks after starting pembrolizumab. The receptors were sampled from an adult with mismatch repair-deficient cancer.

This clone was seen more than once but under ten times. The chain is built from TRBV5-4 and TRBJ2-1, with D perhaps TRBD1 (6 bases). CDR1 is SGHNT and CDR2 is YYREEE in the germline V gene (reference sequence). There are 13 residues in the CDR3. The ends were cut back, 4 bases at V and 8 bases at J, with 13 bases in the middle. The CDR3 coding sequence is TGTGCCAGCAGCATAGGGACAATATATGAGCAGTTCTTC. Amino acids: CASSIGTIYEQFF.

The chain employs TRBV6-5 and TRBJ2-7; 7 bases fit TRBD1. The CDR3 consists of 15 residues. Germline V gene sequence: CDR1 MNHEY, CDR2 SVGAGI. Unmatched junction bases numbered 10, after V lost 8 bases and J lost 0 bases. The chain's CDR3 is CASQPSTGTSYEQYF. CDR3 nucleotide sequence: TGTGCCAGCCAGCCTTCGACAGGGACCTCCTACGAGCAGTACTTC.

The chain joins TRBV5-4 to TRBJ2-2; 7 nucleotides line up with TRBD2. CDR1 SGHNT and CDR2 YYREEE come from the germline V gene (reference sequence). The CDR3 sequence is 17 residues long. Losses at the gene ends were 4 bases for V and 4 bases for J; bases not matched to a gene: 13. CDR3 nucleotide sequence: TGTGCCAGCAGCCCGCGAGGTGGGGGGAGGGGCACCGGGGAGCTGTTTTTT. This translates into CASSPRGGGRGTGELFF.

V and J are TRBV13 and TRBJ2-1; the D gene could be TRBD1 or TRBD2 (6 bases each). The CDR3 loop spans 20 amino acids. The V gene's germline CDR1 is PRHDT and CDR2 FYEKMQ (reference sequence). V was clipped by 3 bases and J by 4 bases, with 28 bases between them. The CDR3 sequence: CASSFRAQEGDWVIYNEQFF. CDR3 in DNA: TGTGCCAGCAGCTTCCGCGCCCAAGAGGGGGACTGGGTTATATACAATGAGCAGTTCTTC.

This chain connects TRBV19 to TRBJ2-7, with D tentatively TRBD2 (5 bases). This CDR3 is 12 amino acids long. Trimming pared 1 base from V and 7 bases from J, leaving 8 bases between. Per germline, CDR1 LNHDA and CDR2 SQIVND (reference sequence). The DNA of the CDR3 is TGTGCCAGTAGTATAGTTCGGGGAGAGCAGTACTTC. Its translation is CASSIVRGEQYF.

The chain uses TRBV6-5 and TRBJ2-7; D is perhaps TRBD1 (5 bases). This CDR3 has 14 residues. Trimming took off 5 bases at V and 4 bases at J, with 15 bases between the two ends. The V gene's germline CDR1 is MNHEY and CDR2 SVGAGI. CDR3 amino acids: CASSDKQVRYEQYF. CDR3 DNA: TGTGCCAGCAGTGACAAACAGGTTCGATACGAGCAGTACTTC.

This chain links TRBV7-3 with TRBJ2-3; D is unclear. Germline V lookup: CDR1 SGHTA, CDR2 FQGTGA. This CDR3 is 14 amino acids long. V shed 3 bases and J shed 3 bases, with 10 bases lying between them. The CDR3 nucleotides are TGTGCCAGCAGCTTTGCGAGAGGTACAGATACGCAGTATTTT. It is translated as CASSFARGTDTQYF.

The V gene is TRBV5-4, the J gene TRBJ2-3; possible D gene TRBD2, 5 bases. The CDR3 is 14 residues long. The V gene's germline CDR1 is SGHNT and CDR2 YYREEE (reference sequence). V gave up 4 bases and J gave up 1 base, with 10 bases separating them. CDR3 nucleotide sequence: TGTGCCAGCAGCCCTGGACTGGGCACAGATACGCAGTATTTT. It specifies CASSPGLGTDTQYF.

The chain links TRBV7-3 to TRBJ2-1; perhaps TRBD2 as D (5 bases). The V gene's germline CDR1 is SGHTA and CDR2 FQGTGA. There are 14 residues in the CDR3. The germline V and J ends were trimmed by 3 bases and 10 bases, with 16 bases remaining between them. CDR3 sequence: CASSFNRGTGEQFF. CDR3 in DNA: TGTGCCAGCAGCTTTAACCGGGGAACTGGCGAGCAGTTCTTC.

The CDR3 nucleotides are TGTGCCATCAGTGCAACCGGGACTAGCGGGAACACCGGGGAGCTGTTTTTT. Its protein is CAISATGTSGNTGELFF. The V call is TRBV10-3, the J call TRBJ2-2; 11 bases are shared with TRBD2. The CDR3 is 17 amino acids. Looked up from germline, CDR1 is ENHRY and CDR2 is SYGVKD. Unmatched junction bases numbered 5, after V lost 4 bases and J lost 1 base.

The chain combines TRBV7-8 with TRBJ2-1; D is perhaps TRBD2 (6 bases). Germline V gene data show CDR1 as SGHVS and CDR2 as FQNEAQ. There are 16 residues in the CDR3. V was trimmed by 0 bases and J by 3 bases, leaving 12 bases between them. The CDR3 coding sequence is TGTGCCAGCAGCTTAGCCGCGGGACTGGGCTACAATGAGCAGTTCTTC. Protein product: CASSLAAGLGYNEQFF.

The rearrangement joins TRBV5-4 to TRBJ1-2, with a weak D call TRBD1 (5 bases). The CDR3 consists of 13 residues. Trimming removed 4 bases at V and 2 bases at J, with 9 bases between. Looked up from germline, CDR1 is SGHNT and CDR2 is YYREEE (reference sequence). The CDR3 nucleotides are TGTGCCAGCAGCCAGACAGTGAACTATGGCTACACCTTC. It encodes CASSQTVNYGYTF.

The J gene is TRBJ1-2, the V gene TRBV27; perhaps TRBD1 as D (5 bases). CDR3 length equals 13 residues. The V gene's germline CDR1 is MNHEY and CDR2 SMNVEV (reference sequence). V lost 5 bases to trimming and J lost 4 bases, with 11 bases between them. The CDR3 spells CASSPNGGYGYTF. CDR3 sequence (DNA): TGTGCCAGCAGTCCGAACGGGGGCTATGGCTACACCTTC.

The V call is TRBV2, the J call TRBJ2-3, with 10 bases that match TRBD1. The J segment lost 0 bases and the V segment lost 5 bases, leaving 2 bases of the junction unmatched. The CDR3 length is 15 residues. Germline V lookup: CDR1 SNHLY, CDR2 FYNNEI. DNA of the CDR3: TGTGCCAGCAGTTCGGACAGGGGGAGCACAGATACGCAGTATTTT. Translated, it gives CASSSDRGSTDTQYF. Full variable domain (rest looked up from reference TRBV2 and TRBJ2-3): EPEVTQTPSHQVTQMGQEVILRCVPISNHLYFYWYRQILGQKVEFLVSFYNNEISEKSEIFDDQFSVERPDGSNFTLKIRSTKLEDSAMYFCASSSDRGSTDTQYFGPGTRLTVL.

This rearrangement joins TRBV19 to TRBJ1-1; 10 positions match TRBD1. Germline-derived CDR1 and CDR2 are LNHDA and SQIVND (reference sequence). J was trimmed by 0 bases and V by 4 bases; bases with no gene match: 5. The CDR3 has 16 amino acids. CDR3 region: CASSRGTGALNTEAFF. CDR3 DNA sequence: TGTGCCAGTAGTAGAGGGACAGGGGCCCTGAACACTGAAGCTTTCTTT.

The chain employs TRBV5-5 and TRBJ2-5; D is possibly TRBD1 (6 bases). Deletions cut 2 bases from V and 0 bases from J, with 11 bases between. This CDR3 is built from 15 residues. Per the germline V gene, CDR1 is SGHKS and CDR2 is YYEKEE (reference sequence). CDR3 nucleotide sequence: TGTGCCAGCAGCTTAGAACAGGGTTACCAAGAGACCCAGTACTTC. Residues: CASSLEQGYQETQYF. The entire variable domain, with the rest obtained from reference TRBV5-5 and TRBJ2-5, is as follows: DAGVTQSPTHLIKTRGQQVTLRCSPISGHKSVSWYQQVLGQGPQFIFQYYEKEERGRGNFPDRFSARQFPNYSSELNVNALLLGDSALYLCASSLEQGYQETQYFGPGTRLLVL.

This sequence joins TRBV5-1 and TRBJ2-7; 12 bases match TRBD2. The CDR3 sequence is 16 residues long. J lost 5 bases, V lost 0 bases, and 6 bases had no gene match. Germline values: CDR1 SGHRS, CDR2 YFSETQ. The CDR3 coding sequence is TGCGCCAGCAGCTTGGGGACTAGCGGGATGCTAGACGAGCAGTACTTC. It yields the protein CASSLGTSGMLDEQYF. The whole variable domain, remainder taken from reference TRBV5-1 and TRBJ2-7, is KAGVTQTPRYLIKTRGQQVTLSCSPISGHRSVSWYQQTPGQGLQFLFEYFSETQRNKGNFPGRFSGRQFSNSRSEMNVSTLELGDSALYLCASSLGTSGMLDEQYFGPGTRLTVT.

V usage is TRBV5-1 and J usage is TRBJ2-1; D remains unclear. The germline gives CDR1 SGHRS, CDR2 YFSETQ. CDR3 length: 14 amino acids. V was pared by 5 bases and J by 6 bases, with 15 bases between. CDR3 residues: CASRALTSSNEQFF. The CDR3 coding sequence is TGCGCCAGCAGGGCTCTAACCTCTAGCAATGAGCAGTTCTTC.

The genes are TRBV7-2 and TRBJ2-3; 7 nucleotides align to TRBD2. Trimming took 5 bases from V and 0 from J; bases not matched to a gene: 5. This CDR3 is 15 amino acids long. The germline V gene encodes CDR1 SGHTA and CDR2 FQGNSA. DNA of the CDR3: TGTGCCAGCAGCCGCGGGGGAGGGAGCACAGATACGCAGTATTTT. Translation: CASSRGGGSTDTQYF.

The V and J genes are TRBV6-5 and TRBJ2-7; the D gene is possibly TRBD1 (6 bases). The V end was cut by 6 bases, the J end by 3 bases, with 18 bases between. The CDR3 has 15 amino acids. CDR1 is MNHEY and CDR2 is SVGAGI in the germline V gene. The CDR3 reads CASRPAGRGIYEQYF. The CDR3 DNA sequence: TGTGCCAGCAGACCCGCTGGTAGGGGGATCTACGAGCAGTACTTC.

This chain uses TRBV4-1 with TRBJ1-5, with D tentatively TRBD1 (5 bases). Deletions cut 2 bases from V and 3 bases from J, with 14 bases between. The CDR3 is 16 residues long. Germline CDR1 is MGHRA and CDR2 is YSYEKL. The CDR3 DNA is TGCGCCAGCAGCCAACAGGGTAATGAGGACAATCAGCCCCAGCATTTT. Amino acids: CASSQQGNEDNQPQHF.

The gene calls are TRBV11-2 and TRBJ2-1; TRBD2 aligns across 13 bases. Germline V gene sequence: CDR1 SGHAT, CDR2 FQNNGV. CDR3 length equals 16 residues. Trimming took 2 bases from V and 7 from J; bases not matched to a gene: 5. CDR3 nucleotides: TGTGCCAGCAGCTTAAGGACTAGCGGGAGTGGGAATGAGCAGTTCTTC. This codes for CASSLRTSGSGNEQFF.

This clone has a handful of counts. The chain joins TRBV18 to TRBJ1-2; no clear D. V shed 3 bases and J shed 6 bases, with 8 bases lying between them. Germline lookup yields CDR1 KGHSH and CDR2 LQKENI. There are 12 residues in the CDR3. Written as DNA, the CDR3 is TGTGCCAGCTCACCCCAAACTGATGGCTACACCTTC. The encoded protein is CASSPQTDGYTF.

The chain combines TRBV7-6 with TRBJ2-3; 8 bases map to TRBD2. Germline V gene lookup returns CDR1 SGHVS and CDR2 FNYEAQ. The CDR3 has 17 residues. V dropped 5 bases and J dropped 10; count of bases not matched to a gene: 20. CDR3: CASSRRGTSGLLGAQYF. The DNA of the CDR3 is TGTGCCAGCAGCAGAAGGGGCACTAGCGGTCTATTGGGGGCGCAGTATTTT. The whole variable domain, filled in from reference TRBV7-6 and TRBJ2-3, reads GAGVSQSPRYKVTKRGQDVALRCDPISGHVSLYWYRQALGQGPEFLTYFNYEAQQDKSGLPNDRFSAERPEGSISTLTIQRTEQRDSAMYRCASSRRGTSGLLGAQYFGPGTRLTVL.

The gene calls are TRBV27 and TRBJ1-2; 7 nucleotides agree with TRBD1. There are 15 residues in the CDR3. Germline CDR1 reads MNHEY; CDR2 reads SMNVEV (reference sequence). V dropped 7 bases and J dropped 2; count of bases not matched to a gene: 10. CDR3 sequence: CASKVGQSLNYGYTF. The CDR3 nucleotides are TGTGCCAGCAAAGTGGGACAGTCACTAAACTATGGCTACACCTTC.

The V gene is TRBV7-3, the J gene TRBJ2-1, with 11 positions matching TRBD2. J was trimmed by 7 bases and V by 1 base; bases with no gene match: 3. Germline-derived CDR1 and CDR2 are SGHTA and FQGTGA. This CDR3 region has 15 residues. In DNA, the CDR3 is TGTGCCAGCAGCTTAATACTAGCGGGAGTTAATGAGCAGTTCTTC. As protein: CASSLILAGVNEQFF.

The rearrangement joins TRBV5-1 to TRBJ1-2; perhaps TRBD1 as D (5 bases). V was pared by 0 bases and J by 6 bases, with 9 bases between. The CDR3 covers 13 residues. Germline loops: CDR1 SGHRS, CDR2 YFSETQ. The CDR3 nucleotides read TGCGCCAGCAGCTTGGGCAGGGTAGATGGCTACACCTTC. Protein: CASSLGRVDGYTF.

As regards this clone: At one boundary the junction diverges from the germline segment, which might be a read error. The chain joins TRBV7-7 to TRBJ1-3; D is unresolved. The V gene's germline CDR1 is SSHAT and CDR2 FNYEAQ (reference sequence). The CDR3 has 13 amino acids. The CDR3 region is CASSLDPGNTIYF. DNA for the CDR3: TGTGCTAGCAGCTTAGATCCTGGAAACACCATATATTTT. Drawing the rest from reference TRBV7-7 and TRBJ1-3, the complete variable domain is GAGVSQSPRYKVTKRGQDVTLRCDPISSHATLYWYQQALGQGPEFLTYFNYEAQPDKSGLPSDRFSAERPEGSISTLTIQRTEQRDSAMYRCASSLDPGNTIYFGEGSWLTVV.

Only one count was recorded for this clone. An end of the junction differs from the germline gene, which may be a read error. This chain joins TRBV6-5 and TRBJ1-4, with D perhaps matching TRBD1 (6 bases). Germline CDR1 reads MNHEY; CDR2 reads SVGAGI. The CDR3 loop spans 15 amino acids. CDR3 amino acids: CASRLGQTPNEKLFF. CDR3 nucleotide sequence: TGTGCCAGCAGACTCGGACAGACCCCTAACGAAAAACTGTTTTTT.

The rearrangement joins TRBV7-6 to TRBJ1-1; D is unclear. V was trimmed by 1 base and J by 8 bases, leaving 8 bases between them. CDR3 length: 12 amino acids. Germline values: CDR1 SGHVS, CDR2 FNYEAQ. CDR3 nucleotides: TGTGCCAGCAGCTTAGACGGTCAGGAAGCTTTCTTT. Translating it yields CASSLDGQEAFF.

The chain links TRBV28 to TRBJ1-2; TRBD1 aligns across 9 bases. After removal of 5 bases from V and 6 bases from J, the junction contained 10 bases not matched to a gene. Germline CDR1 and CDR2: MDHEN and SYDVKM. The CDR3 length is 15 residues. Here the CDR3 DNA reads TGTGCCAGCAGTCCCGGGACAGGGAAAACCCATGGCTACACCTTC. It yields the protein CASSPGTGKTHGYTF.

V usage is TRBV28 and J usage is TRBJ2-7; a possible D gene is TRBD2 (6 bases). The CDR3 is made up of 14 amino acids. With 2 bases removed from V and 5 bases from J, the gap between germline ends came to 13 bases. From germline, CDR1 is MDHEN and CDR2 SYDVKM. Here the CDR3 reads CASSLVGGHDEQYF. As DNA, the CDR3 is TGTGCCAGCAGTTTAGTCGGGGGTCACGACGAGCAGTACTTC. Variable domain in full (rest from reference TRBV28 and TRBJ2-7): DVKVTQSSRYLVKRTGEKVFLECVQDMDHENMFWYRQDPGLGLRLIYFSYDVKMKEKGDIPEGYSVSREKKERFSLILESASTNQTSMYLCASSLVGGHDEQYFGPGTRLTVT.